Listed below are T cell receptor beta chains from one sample, sequenced in a study of response to subunit inactivated influenza vaccine. TCRdb used MiXCR to reprocess the RT-PCR reads, holding one entry per CDR3 protein. Seen here are 150,000 to 200,000 distinct CDR3 sequences, about 11% observed once, and the top ten hold approximately 39%. The specimen comprised CD8+ T cells sorted from PBMCs, sampled around 25 months after vaccination. These receptor sequences come from a man aged 50 to 69 who received an inactivated influenza vaccine. CDR3s include the opening cysteine and the closing phenylalanine or tryptophan. Fields, in order: J gene, V gene, clone size, D gene, CDR3 DNA, CDR3 protein. D genes are given only for firm matches. A row's size may be missing; if present it is once, few, many or a size class.

TRBJ2-7 | TRBV10-2 | - | - | TGCGCCAGCAGTGAGTTGGGGGGCCCCTACGAGCAGTACTTC | CASSELGGPYEQYF
TRBJ1-6 | TRBV4-3 | few | - | TGCGCCAGCAGCCAGGACCCCGTGGAGTCACCCCTCCACTTT | CASSQDPVESPLHF
TRBJ1-2 | TRBV3-1 | few | TRBD1 | TGTGCCAGCAGCCAAAGTTACCGGGACAGGGGACTCCACGGCTACACCTTC | CASSQSYRDRGLHGYTF
TRBJ2-4 | TRBV7-9 | - | - | TGTGCCAGCAGCTTGGTAAACATTCAGTACTTC | CASSLVNIQYF
TRBJ2-3 | TRBV3-1 | - | TRBD2 | TGTGCCAGCAGCAATAGCGGGGGGGTCACAGATACGCAGTATTTT | CASSNSGGVTDTQYF
TRBJ2-5 | TRBV7-2 | few | - | TGTGCCAGCAGCTACCAGGGGGAGACCCAGTACTTC | CASSYQGETQYF
TRBJ2-2 | TRBV15 | - | - | TGTGCCACCAGCAGTAGGTCCGGCCAGGCTGGGGAGCTGTTTTTT | CATSSRSGQAGELFF
TRBJ2-5 | TRBV3-1 | many | TRBD1 | TGTGCCAGCAGCCAAGTCAGAGGACAGGGGGGCCAAGAGACCCAGTACTTC | CASSQVRGQGGQETQYF
TRBJ1-2 | TRBV7-9 | many | - | TGTGCCAGCTTTGGGGACCGGGTCGAAAACTATGGCTACACCTTC | CASFGDRVENYGYTF
TRBJ2-3 | TRBV28 | - | TRBD2 | TGTGCCAGCAAACCTCCCCCGGGACTAGCCACAGATACGCAGTATTTT | CASKPPPGLATDTQYF
TRBJ2-7 | TRBV2 | few | - | TGTGCCAGCAGTGAAGGTGCAGAATACTACGAGCAGTACTTC | CASSEGAEYYEQYF
TRBJ1-2 | TRBV29-1 | - | TRBD1 | TGCAGCGTCCAACAGGGGTTCGGAGACTATGGCTACACCTTC | CSVQQGFGDYGYTF
TRBJ2-1 | TRBV6-5 | - | TRBD2 | TGTGCCAGCAGTTACTTGACTAGCGGGGGGGATGAGCAGTTCTTC | CASSYLTSGGDEQFF
TRBJ1-5 | TRBV7-9 | many | TRBD1 | TGTGCCAGCAGCCCCGGACAGGGAAATCAGCCCCAGCATTTT | CASSPGQGNQPQHF
TRBJ1-2 | TRBV7-9 | many | - | TGTGCCAGCAGCTTAGCGGGGTTTCGAGGCTACACCTTC | CASSLAGFRGYTF
TRBJ1-2 | TRBV12-3/TRBV12-4 | - | - | TGTGCCAGCAGTTCGACCCGATGGGCAGCTGATGGCTACACCTTC | CASSSTRWAADGYTF
TRBJ2-7 | TRBV4-3 | - | TRBD2 | TGCGCCAGCAGCCAAGCGGCGGGAGAAGTACGGTACGAGCAGTACTTC | CASSQAAGEVRYEQYF
TRBJ2-1 | TRBV11-3 | few | - | TGTGCCAGCTCTTTAGATGGCTCCTACAATGAGCAGTTCTTC | CASSLDGSYNEQFF
TRBJ2-3 | TRBV28 | - | - | TGTGCCAGCAGTTCACCAATAGGGGTCGGCCCAGATACGCAGTATTTT | CASSSPIGVGPDTQYF
TRBJ2-1 | TRBV29-1 | - | - | TGCAGCGTTCAAGGGGCGCTTGATTACTACAATGAGCAGTTCTTC | CSVQGALDYYNEQFF
TRBJ2-7 | TRBV29-1 | few | - | TGCAGCGTTGTTGGAGGCAGGAACCACTACGAGCAGTACTTC | CSVVGGRNHYEQYF
TRBJ2-7 | TRBV4-2 | few | TRBD2 | TGTGCCAGCAGCCATCTGCCGACTAGCGGAACCTACGAGCAGTACTTC | CASSHLPTSGTYEQYF
TRBJ2-1 | TRBV12-3/TRBV12-4 | - | - | TGTGCCAGCAGTACACCGGGACTCTACAATGAGCAGTTCTTC | CASSTPGLYNEQFF
TRBJ2-1 | TRBV27 | few | TRBD2 | TGTGCCAGCAGCCTCGGGACTAGCGGTGAAAATTACAATGAGCAGTTCTTC | CASSLGTSGENYNEQFF
TRBJ1-2 | TRBV4-1 | few | - | TGCGCCAGCAGCCACCCGCTACGACCCGGCAGTGGCTACACCTTC | CASSHPLRPGSGYTF
TRBJ2-7 | TRBV4-2 | few | - | TGTGCCAGCAGCCAAGGCGACCAGCAGTACTTC | CASSQGDQQYF
TRBJ2-3 | TRBV27 | - | TRBD2 | TGTGCCAGCAGTTTCTACGGGGGGGCTGCAGATACGCAGTATTTT | CASSFYGGAADTQYF
TRBJ2-5 | TRBV5-3 | - | TRBD2 | TGTGCCAGCGGCCCGGGACTAGTAAACCAAGAGACCCAGTACTTC | CASGPGLVNQETQYF
TRBJ1-5 | TRBV12-3/TRBV12-4 | few | - | TGTGCCAGCAGTCCCCTGGGCCAGCCCCAGCATTTT | CASSPLGQPQHF
TRBJ2-5 | TRBV5-6 | - | - | TGTGCCAGCAGCTTGGCCTTCCGCAGCGGCTTAGAGACCCAGTACTTC | CASSLAFRSGLETQYF
TRBJ1-5 | TRBV6-1 | few | TRBD1 | TGTGCCAGCGGAAGACGGGGACAGGGGGCTAGAAGCAATCAGCCCCAGCATTTT | CASGRRGQGARSNQPQHF
TRBJ2-1 | TRBV9 | few | TRBD1 | TGTGCCAGCAGCGTAGAGGGGGCCCGTCCACATGAGCAGTTCTTC | CASSVEGARPHEQFF
TRBJ1-5 | TRBV4-1 | - | - | TGCGCCAGCAGCCAAGACGACTTGTCCAATCAGCCCCAGCATTTT | CASSQDDLSNQPQHF
TRBJ2-3 | TRBV4-3 | - | - | TGCGCCAGCAGCCAAGAATGGGGACGCACAGATACGCAGTATTTT | CASSQEWGRTDTQYF
TRBJ2-2 | TRBV10-1 | few | - | TGCGCCAGCAGTGCCCCCTTTACAGGGCCGGACACCGGGGAGCTGTTTTTT | CASSAPFTGPDTGELFF
TRBJ2-5 | TRBV7-9 | many | TRBD1 | TGTGCCAGCAGCTGGCACCGGGACAGGGAAGCGAAGGAGACCCAGTACTTC | CASSWHRDREAKETQYF
TRBJ2-3 | TRBV4-3 | - | TRBD1 | TGCGCCAGCAGCCAAGAGGCAGGGGGCAACACAGATACGCAGTATTTT | CASSQEAGGNTDTQYF
TRBJ2-1 | TRBV5-5 | - | - | TGTGCCAGCAGCCTTGGGGGAGTGGATGAGCAGTTCTTC | CASSLGGVDEQFF
TRBJ2-1 | TRBV6-1 | - | TRBD1 | TGTGCCAGCAGCTCCGGACAGGGGTTTGAGCAGTTCTTC | CASSSGQGFEQFF
TRBJ2-7 | TRBV7-8 | many | - | TGTGCCAGCAGCTCTACCAGGGGAAACTCCTACGAGCAGTACTTC | CASSSTRGNSYEQYF
TRBJ2-1 | TRBV20-1 | few | TRBD1 | TGCAGTGCTAGAGAGGGACAGACTAATGAGCAGTTCTTC | CSAREGQTNEQFF
TRBJ1-5 | TRBV7-8 | - | - | TGTGCCAGCAGCTTATCGTTAGGGGTTCAGCCCCAGCATTTT | CASSLSLGVQPQHF
TRBJ2-3 | TRBV5-1 | many | TRBD2 | TGCGCCAGCAGCTTGACACAGCGGGGGGGCCGGGATACGCAGTATTTT | CASSLTQRGGRDTQYF
TRBJ2-2 | TRBV28 | - | TRBD2 | TGTGCCAGCAGTTTCACTAGCGGGGGCCCTAACACCGGGGAGCTGTTTTTT | CASSFTSGGPNTGELFF
TRBJ2-2 | TRBV28 | - | - | TGTGCCAGCAGTTTCGAACAGACTAACACCGGGGAGCTGTTTTTT | CASSFEQTNTGELFF
TRBJ1-1 | TRBV4-3 | - | TRBD1 | TGCGCCAGCAGCCAAGATGTGACAGGGTCGGTCACTGAAGCTTTCTTT | CASSQDVTGSVTEAFF
TRBJ2-7 | TRBV6-1 | few | - | TGTGCCAGCAGGCCAGGGGAACACTACGAGCAGTACTTC | CASRPGEHYEQYF
TRBJ2-1 | TRBV9 | few | - | TGTGCCAGCAGCGCGGGACTTTCCTACTCCTACAATGAGCAGTTCTTC | CASSAGLSYSYNEQFF